The 13 T cell receptor beta chains below all came from one sample that was sequenced in a study of naive and memory T cell subsets. Treatment given: skin biopsy from PPD injection site in Mantoux-positive individual. Input was about 1 to 1,100 ng of DNase-treated total RNA without cell sorting. Reverse transcription of blood and skin TCR RNA was primed at alpha and beta constant regions. TCRdb processed the UMI-ligation and nested PCR reads anew with MiXCR; each CDR3 protein has one entry. The sample lists roughly 18,000 distinct CDR3 sequences; roughly 9.8% were seen once. The specimen was skin, collected from a tuberculin skin test site. The receptor set was obtained from an adult in good health.

The chain is built from TRBV20-1 and TRBJ2-7, with 10 bases matching TRBD1. The CDR3 loop spans 14 amino acids. J gave up 5 bases and V 4 bases, and 8 bases lay outside the gene matches. Germline V gene data show CDR1 as DFQATT and CDR2 as SNEGSKA (reference sequence). The CDR3 sequence: CSAIPGQGLDEQYF. DNA for the CDR3: TGCAGTGCTATACCGGGACAGGGGTTAGACGAGCAGTACTTC.

The chain is built from TRBV5-1 and TRBJ2-6; unclear D gene. Germline assignment: CDR1 SGHRS and CDR2 YFSETQ. Trimming took 2 bases from V and 0 from J, leaving 3 bases between them. CDR3 length: 14 residues. Here the CDR3 reads CASSFNSGANVLTF. CDR3 coding DNA: TGCGCCAGCAGCTTCAACTCTGGGGCCAACGTCCTGACTTTC.

In this sample, this clonotype turned up a few times. This sequence joins TRBV21-1 and TRBJ2-7. TRBV21-1 is a documented pseudogene. The CDR3 has 15 amino acids. CDR3 in DNA: TGTGCCAGCGCCAAGATAACAGGGAGCTCCTACGAGCAGTACTTC. Residues: CASAKITGSSYEQYF.

This clonotype appeared many times. This chain joins TRBV11-2 and TRBJ2-7; tentatively, D is TRBD2 (6 bases). In germline, CDR1 is SGHAT, CDR2 FQNNGV. V was cut by 5 bases and J by 7 bases, with 21 bases left in between. CDR3 length: 15 residues. In nucleotides, the CDR3 is TGTGCCAGCAGCCCAAGGACGGAGGAGGGTGAAGAGCAGTACTTC. Protein: CASSPRTEEGEEQYF.

This clonotype was recorded many times. The chain employs TRBV13 and TRBJ2-1; tentatively, D is TRBD1 (6 bases). The V end was cut by 0 bases, the J end by 3 bases, with 15 bases between. Germline V lookup: CDR1 PRHDT, CDR2 FYEKMQ (reference sequence). CDR3 length: 17 residues. CDR3 sequence reads: CASSLGLKGGNYNEQFF. As DNA, the CDR3 is TGTGCCAGCAGCTTAGGCCTAAAAGGGGGTAACTACAATGAGCAGTTCTTC.

In this sample, this clonotype turned up many times. The genes are TRBV3-1 and TRBJ2-7; no firm D call. This CDR3 spans 16 amino acids. V shed 0 bases and J shed 2 bases, with 14 bases lying between them. CDR1 and CDR2 (germline): LGHDT, YNNKEL (reference sequence). DNA for the CDR3: TGTGCCAGCAGCCAAGAATGGGGTGGGCAGACCTACGAGCAGTACTTC. It translates to CASSQEWGGQTYEQYF.

This clonotype has a count of ten or more. The chain combines TRBV4-1 with TRBJ2-3; D remains ambiguous. Trimming left V 4 bases short and J 1 base short, with 9 bases between. CDR1 is MGHRA, CDR2 YSYEKL, per germline. The CDR3 has 14 amino acids. The CDR3 spells CASSLNTGTDTQYF. The CDR3 DNA is TGCGCCAGCAGCCTGAACACCGGCACAGATACGCAGTATTTT.

This clonotype appeared many times. The genes are TRBV6-6 and TRBJ2-7; a weak D match, TRBD2 (6 bases). The CDR3 totals 16 residues. The V end lost 0 bases, the J end lost 7 bases, and 19 bases lay between the germline ends. Germline V gene data show CDR1 as MNHNY and CDR2 as SVGAGI (reference sequence). For the CDR3, the DNA is TGTGCCAGCAGTTACTCGATGGACTACTCCCCTTGGGAGCAGTACTTC. It codes for CASSYSMDYSPWEQYF.

Within the sample, this clonotype is medium-sized (0.01 to 0.1%). The rearrangement links TRBV3-1 to TRBJ2-5; possible D gene TRBD2, 6 bases. Deletions cut 6 bases from V and 6 bases from J, with 14 bases between. In germline, CDR1 is LGHDT, CDR2 YNNKEL (reference sequence). The length of the CDR3 is 13 residues. CDR3 bases: TGTGCCAGCAGTCCCGTGGAGGGCAAGACCCAGTACTTC. Translation: CASSPVEGKTQYF.

This clonotype has at least ten counts. The rearrangement uses TRBV12-3 or TRBV12-4 and TRBJ2-3; D remains unclear. This CDR3 spans 14 amino acids. V was pared by 6 bases and J by 3 bases, with 13 bases between. The CDR3 region has the DNA TGTGCCAGCAGGAATCTAGGGTTGACAGATACGCAGTATTTT. It yields the protein CASRNLGLTDTQYF.

This clonotype has only a few counts. V is TRBV5-6 and J is TRBJ1-1; D call uncertain. Deletions cut 4 bases from V and 10 bases from J, with 20 bases between. The CDR3 contains 14 residues. Germline CDR1 and CDR2: SGHDT and YYEEEE. The CDR3 sequence: CASSPTGVSGVAFF. The CDR3 DNA sequence: TGTGCCAGCAGCCCCACCGGGGTTAGTGGGGTAGCTTTCTTT.

By share, this clonotype ranks as medium-sized. One end of the junction fails to match germline, which may point to a read error. The J gene is TRBJ2-1, the V gene TRBV29-1; D perhaps matches TRBD2 (5 bases). Germline V gene data show CDR1 as SQVTM and CDR2 as ANQGSEA. This CDR3 is built from 9 residues. DNA for the CDR3: TGCAGCGCTGAACTAGGGTCGTTCTTC. Protein sequence: CSAELGSFF.

This clonotype showed up just a few times. The rearrangement links TRBV5-1 to TRBJ2-3; TRBD2 matches at 10 bases. Germline V gene data show CDR1 as SGHRS and CDR2 as YFSETQ. The CDR3 totals 15 residues. Trimming took 5 bases from V and 6 from J; bases not matched to a gene: 9. Here the CDR3 reads CASRSSGRETDTQYF. The CDR3, as DNA: TGCGCCAGCAGGTCCAGCGGGAGGGAGACGGATACGCAGTATTTT.